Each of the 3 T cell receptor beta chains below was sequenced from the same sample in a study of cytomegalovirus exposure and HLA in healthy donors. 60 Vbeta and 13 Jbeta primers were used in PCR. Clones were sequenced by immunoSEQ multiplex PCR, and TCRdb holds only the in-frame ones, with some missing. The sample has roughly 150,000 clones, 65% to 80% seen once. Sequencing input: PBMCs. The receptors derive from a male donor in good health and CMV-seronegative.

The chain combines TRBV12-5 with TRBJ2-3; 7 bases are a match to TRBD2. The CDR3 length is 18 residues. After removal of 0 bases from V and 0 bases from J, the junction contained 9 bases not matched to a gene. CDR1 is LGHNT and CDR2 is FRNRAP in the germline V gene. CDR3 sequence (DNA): TGTGCTAGTGGTTTGGTACGGGACGGGGAGGGAAGCACAGATACGCAGTATTTT. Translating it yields CASGLVRDGEGSTDTQYF. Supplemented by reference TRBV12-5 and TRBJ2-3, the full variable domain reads DARVTQTPRHKVTEMGQEVTMRCQPILGHNTVFWYRQTMMQGLELLAYFRNRAPLDDSGMPKDRFSAEMPDATLATLKIQPSEPRDSAVYFCASGLVRDGEGSTDTQYFGPGTRLTVL.

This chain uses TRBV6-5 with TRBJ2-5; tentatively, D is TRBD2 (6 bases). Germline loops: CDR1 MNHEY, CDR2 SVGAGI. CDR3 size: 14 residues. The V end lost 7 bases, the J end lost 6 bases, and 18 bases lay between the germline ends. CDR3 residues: CASNQFGGGKTQYF. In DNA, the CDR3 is TGTGCCAGCAATCAATTCGGAGGCGGGAAGACCCAGTACTTC.

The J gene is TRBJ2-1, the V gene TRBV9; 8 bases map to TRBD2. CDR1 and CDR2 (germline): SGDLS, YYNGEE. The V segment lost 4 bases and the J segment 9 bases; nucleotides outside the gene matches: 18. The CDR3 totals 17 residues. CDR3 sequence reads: CASSPPAGERESREQFF. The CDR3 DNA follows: TGTGCCAGCAGCCCCCCTGCAGGCGAGCGGGAGAGTCGTGAGCAGTTCTTC.